Listed below are T cell receptor beta chains from one sample, sequenced in a study of Tregs in tolerant kidney transplant recipients. Produced via immunoSEQ multiplex PCR; TCRdb's table is partial and in-frame only. The sample consists of 120,000 or so clones, almost 95% of them appearing once. Sequencing was carried out using CD4+ T cells from blood. These receptors originate from a human donor in good health. Each CDR3 is given with its conserved first and last residue. Each record gives: clone size, J gene, D gene, V gene, CDR3 length, CDR3 DNA, CDR3 protein. The D gene is left open where the match is weak. Clone size, where shown, is once, few, many, or a class for clones that have expanded.

abundance: NA; j_gene: TRBJ1-6; d_gene: NA; v_gene: TRBV5-1; len: 16; CDR3nt: TGCGCCAGCAGCTTGGCGGGTACAGGGTCATTCTCACCCCTCCACTTT; CDR3aa: CASSLAGTGSFSPLHF
abundance: NA; j_gene: TRBJ2-1; d_gene: TRBD2; v_gene: TRBV2; len: 17; CDR3nt: TGTGCCAGCAGTGAACGGATCCGGGGGGGACTAGGCAATGAGCAGTTCTTC; CDR3aa: CASSERIRGGLGNEQFF
abundance: NA; j_gene: TRBJ2-5; d_gene: NA; v_gene: TRBV12-5; len: 13; CDR3nt: TGTGCTAGTGCCCTCTCGGGGGAAGAGACCCAGTACTTC; CDR3aa: CASALSGEETQYF
abundance: NA; j_gene: TRBJ1-1; d_gene: NA; v_gene: TRBV6-5; len: 14; CDR3nt: TGTGCCAGCAGCCGGGACCGGGGGGTTTCAGAAGCTTTCTTT; CDR3aa: CASSRDRGVSEAFF
abundance: NA; j_gene: TRBJ2-1; d_gene: NA; v_gene: TRBV29-1; len: 11; CDR3nt: TGCAGCGTTGACAGGGGAAATGAGCAGTTCTTC; CDR3aa: CSVDRGNEQFF
abundance: NA; j_gene: TRBJ2-4; d_gene: NA; v_gene: TRBV6-1; len: 15; CDR3nt: TGTGCCAGCAGTGAGGAATACGTAGCCAAAAACATTCAGTACTTC; CDR3aa: CASSEEYVAKNIQYF
abundance: NA; j_gene: TRBJ2-1; d_gene: NA; v_gene: TRBV5-1; len: 14; CDR3nt: TGCGCCAGCAGCTTTGGGAACTCCTACAATGAGCAGTTCTTC; CDR3aa: CASSFGNSYNEQFF
abundance: NA; j_gene: TRBJ1-5; d_gene: NA; v_gene: TRBV5-1; len: 19; CDR3nt: TGCGCCAGCAGCTTGGACTCCGTGGGTCAGCCATTGGAGGGTCAGCCCCAGCATTTT; CDR3aa: CASSLDSVGQPLEGQPQHF
abundance: NA; j_gene: TRBJ2-2; d_gene: NA; v_gene: TRBV30; len: 14; CDR3nt: TGTGCCTGGAGTATTCTCAGGGTGGCCGGGGAGCTGTTTTTT; CDR3aa: CAWSILRVAGELFF
abundance: NA; j_gene: TRBJ2-3; d_gene: NA; v_gene: TRBV6-1; len: 15; CDR3nt: TGTGCCAGCAGTGAACGGGTAGGATTCACAGATACGCAGTATTTT; CDR3aa: CASSERVGFTDTQYF
abundance: NA; j_gene: TRBJ1-2; d_gene: TRBD1; v_gene: TRBV13; len: 13; CDR3nt: TGTGCCAGCATTGCAGGGGGCATTGGTGGCTACACCTTC; CDR3aa: CASIAGGIGGYTF
abundance: NA; j_gene: TRBJ2-3; d_gene: NA; v_gene: TRBV4-2; len: 17; CDR3nt: TGTGCCAGCAGCCAAGATTGGTCCGGGAACCTAAAGGATACGCAGTATTTT; CDR3aa: CASSQDWSGNLKDTQYF
abundance: NA; j_gene: TRBJ1-3; d_gene: NA; v_gene: TRBV15; len: 14; CDR3nt: TGTGCCACCAGCAGCAGGCGTCCTGGAAACACCATATATTTT; CDR3aa: CATSSRRPGNTIYF
abundance: NA; j_gene: TRBJ2-7; d_gene: TRBD1; v_gene: TRBV2; len: 14; CDR3nt: TGTGCCAGCAGTGAACCGACAGGGGGTGACGAGCAGTACTTC; CDR3aa: CASSEPTGGDEQYF
abundance: NA; j_gene: TRBJ1-5; d_gene: TRBD1; v_gene: TRBV2; len: 17; CDR3nt: TGTGCCAGCAGTCTGGGACAGGGGGCGAACAGCAATCAGCCCCAGCATTTT; CDR3aa: CASSLGQGANSNQPQHF
abundance: NA; j_gene: TRBJ2-2; d_gene: NA; v_gene: TRBV27; len: 14; CDR3nt: TGTGCCAGCAGCGGGACGGCGAACACCGGGGAGCTGTTTTTT; CDR3aa: CASSGTANTGELFF
abundance: NA; j_gene: TRBJ2-7; d_gene: NA; v_gene: TRBV18; len: 16; CDR3nt: TGTGCCAGCTCACCACCGGGGTGGAGAGACTCCTACGAGCAGTACTTC; CDR3aa: CASSPPGWRDSYEQYF
abundance: NA; j_gene: TRBJ1-4; d_gene: NA; v_gene: TRBV6-4; len: 14; CDR3nt: TGTGCCAGCACTCCGACAGATACCAATGAAAAACTGTTTTTT; CDR3aa: CASTPTDTNEKLFF
abundance: few; j_gene: TRBJ2-2; d_gene: NA; v_gene: TRBV7-9; len: 14; CDR3nt: TGTGCCAGCAGCTCCACAGGGAGGACCGGGGAGCTGTTTTTT; CDR3aa: CASSSTGRTGELFF
abundance: NA; j_gene: TRBJ2-5; d_gene: NA; v_gene: TRBV7-2; len: 14; CDR3nt: TGTGCCAGCAGCTTGGCGGGGCTTCGGGAGACCCAGTACTTC; CDR3aa: CASSLAGLRETQYF
abundance: once; j_gene: TRBJ2-7; d_gene: NA; v_gene: TRBV4-1; len: 14; CDR3nt: TGCGCCAGCAGCCAAGGAGGGGGTAGTTACGAGCAGTACTTC; CDR3aa: CASSQGGGSYEQYF